The 15 T cell receptor beta chains below were found in one sample sequenced in a study of T-cell memory formation after mild COVID-19. TCRdb recomputed calls from the 5' RACE reads with MiXCR, one row per CDR3 protein. The sample holds around 300,000 distinct CDR3 sequences, around 13% seen once. Sequenced material: PBMCs or a T cell subset sorted from them (not recorded which). The receptors originated from a man between 18 and 29 years old who had mild COVID-19 (a few samples of this study predate the infection). Cell type and time point are not known.

There are a few counts of this clonotype. This chain uses TRBV2 with TRBJ2-5; the D is unclear. V gave up 1 base and J gave up 1 base, with 7 bases separating them. The CDR3 runs 14 residues. Germline-derived CDR1 and CDR2 are SNHLY and FYNNEI. This chain's CDR3 is CASSEGASQETQYF. The CDR3 DNA follows: TGTGCCAGCAGTGAAGGTGCTAGCCAAGAGACCCAGTACTTC.

In its sample, this clonotype was seen many times. The rearrangement links TRBV4-3 to TRBJ2-7; 8 bases map to TRBD1. The germline V gene encodes CDR1 LGHNA and CDR2 YSLEER. This CDR3 has 15 amino acids. Trimming at V came to 4 bases and at J to 1 base, leaving 6 bases not matched to a gene. CDR3 region: CASSRGTGSSYEQYF. CDR3 sequence (DNA): TGCGCCAGCAGCCGAGGGACAGGCTCTTCCTACGAGCAGTACTTC.

This clonotype has more than one count but fewer than ten. V and J are TRBV6-2 or TRBV6-3 and TRBJ2-3; 9 positions match TRBD2. This CDR3 has 18 amino acids. CDR1 and CDR2 (germline): MNHEY, SVGEGT. Trimming took 7 bases from V and 0 from J; bases not matched to a gene: 14. CDR3 in amino acids: CASTALGRGGLSTDTQYF. In nucleotides, the CDR3 is TGTGCCAGCACCGCTCTAGGGCGGGGGGGTCTTAGCACAGATACGCAGTATTTT.

Ten or more counts support this clonotype. V is TRBV10-3 and J is TRBJ2-1; 12 positions match TRBD2. CDR1 and CDR2 from the germline V gene are ENHRY and SYGVKD. This CDR3 contains 15 residues. J lost 8 bases, V lost 0 bases, and 2 bases had no gene match. The CDR3 region is CAISESSSGGDEQFF. DNA of the CDR3: TGTGCCATCAGTGAGTCGTCTAGCGGGGGGGATGAGCAGTTCTTC.

A few counts support this clonotype. The V call is TRBV4-1, the J call TRBJ1-4; no clear D gene. Germline values: CDR1 MGHRA, CDR2 YSYEKL. The V gene lost 1 base and the J gene lost 10 bases, with 13 bases spanning the gap. The CDR3 runs 14 residues. CDR3 in amino acids: CASSQASRRGKLFF. In DNA form, the CDR3 reads TGCGCCAGCAGCCAAGCTTCCCGACGAGGAAAACTGTTTTTT.

The chain is built from TRBV5-6 and TRBJ1-5; unclear D gene. V was cut by 4 bases and J by 0 bases, with 14 bases left in between. Germline values: CDR1 SGHDT, CDR2 YYEEEE. This CDR3 has 16 amino acids. The CDR3 region is CASSAWTGVSNQPQHF. CDR3 sequence (DNA): TGTGCCAGCAGCGCGTGGACTGGAGTTAGCAATCAGCCCCAGCATTTT.

The table lists this clonotype with a few counts. The V gene is TRBV20-1, the J gene TRBJ1-6; D is uncertain. This CDR3 has 12 amino acids. From germline, CDR1 is DFQATT and CDR2 SNEGSKA (reference sequence). Trimming stripped 0 bases from V and 7 bases from J, with 4 bases between. This CDR3 reads CSARDRNSPLHF. The DNA of the CDR3 is TGCAGTGCTAGAGACCGGAATTCACCCCTCCACTTT.

This clonotype was observed a few times. The chain recombines TRBV7-8 with TRBJ2-5; no definite D call. The CDR3 runs 13 residues. Trimming took 3 bases from V and 1 from J, leaving 6 bases between them. In germline, CDR1 is SGHVS, CDR2 FQNEAQ. The CDR3 DNA reads as TGTGCCAGCAGCTTCCGGACCCAAGAGACCCAGTACTTC. Translation: CASSFRTQETQYF.

This clonotype appeared a few times. The J gene is TRBJ1-2, the V gene TRBV4-1; TRBD1 might be the D (6 bases). The length of the CDR3 is 14 residues. V was clipped by 7 bases and J by 4 bases, with 16 bases between them. The germline V gene has CDR1 MGHRA and CDR2 YSYEKL. This CDR3 is CASTTLQGTYGYTF. The CDR3 DNA reads as TGCGCCAGCACCACATTGCAGGGGACCTATGGCTACACCTTC.

This clonotype has just a few counts. This sequence joins TRBV4-1 and TRBJ2-1; no clear D. Trimming removed 0 bases at V and 3 bases at J, with 3 bases between. CDR1 MGHRA and CDR2 YSYEKL come from the germline V gene. The CDR3 has 13 residues. The CDR3 spells CASSQDHYNEQFF. The CDR3 DNA reads TGCGCCAGCAGCCAAGATCACTACAATGAGCAGTTCTTC.

This rearrangement joins TRBV5-1 to TRBJ1-5, with D maybe TRBD1 (6 bases). CDR3 length: 15 residues. The V gene lost 4 bases and the J gene lost 5 bases, with 16 bases spanning the gap. Germline lookup yields CDR1 SGHRS and CDR2 YFSETQ. Here the CDR3 DNA reads TGCGCCAGCAGCCCGATGACGGGACAAGATCAGCCCCAGCATTTT. It yields the protein CASSPMTGQDQPQHF.

The table lists this clonotype with a few counts. The V gene is TRBV4-2, the J gene TRBJ2-5; 7 nucleotides match TRBD2. Germline lookup yields CDR1 LGHNA and CDR2 YNFKEQ. Trimming cost V 0 bases and J 4 bases; bases outside gene matches: 8. The CDR3 is 16 amino acids. CDR3 in amino acids: CASSQDGTTFLETQYF. The CDR3 coding sequence is TGTGCCAGCAGCCAAGACGGGACTACCTTCTTAGAGACCCAGTACTTC.

This rearrangement joins TRBV5-6 to TRBJ1-5; no definite D call. There are 16 residues in the CDR3. Germline-derived CDR1 and CDR2 are SGHDT and YYEEEE. Trimming pared 0 bases from V and 0 bases from J, leaving 10 bases between. The CDR3 sequence is CASSLDDTHSNQPQHF. The CDR3 DNA reads TGTGCCAGCAGCTTGGATGACACCCATAGCAATCAGCCCCAGCATTTT.

This clonotype was counted a few times. The chain employs TRBV5-1 and TRBJ2-3; TRBD2 might be the D (6 bases). The V gene's germline CDR1 is SGHRS and CDR2 YFSETQ. The CDR3 runs to 16 residues. V lost 6 bases and J lost 2, with 19 bases in between. The CDR3 reads CASKELAWGDTDTQYF. Here the CDR3 DNA reads TGCGCCAGCAAGGAACTAGCCTGGGGAGACACAGATACGCAGTATTTT. Together with reference TRBV5-1 and TRBJ2-3, the CDR3 gives the full variable domain: KAGVTQTPRYLIKTRGQQVTLSCSPISGHRSVSWYQQTPGQGLQFLFEYFSETQRNKGNFPGRFSGRQFSNSRSEMNVSTLELGDSALYLCASKELAWGDTDTQYFGPGTRLTVL.

The chain has TRBV19 and TRBJ2-5; D is unresolved. Trimming took off 8 bases at V and 0 bases at J, with 16 bases between the two ends. This CDR3 contains 15 residues. Germline CDR1 LNHDA, CDR2 SQIVND (reference sequence). CDR3 residues: CASSIGNSYQETQYF. Here the CDR3 DNA reads TGTGCCAGTTCAATAGGAAACTCGTACCAAGAGACCCAGTACTTC.